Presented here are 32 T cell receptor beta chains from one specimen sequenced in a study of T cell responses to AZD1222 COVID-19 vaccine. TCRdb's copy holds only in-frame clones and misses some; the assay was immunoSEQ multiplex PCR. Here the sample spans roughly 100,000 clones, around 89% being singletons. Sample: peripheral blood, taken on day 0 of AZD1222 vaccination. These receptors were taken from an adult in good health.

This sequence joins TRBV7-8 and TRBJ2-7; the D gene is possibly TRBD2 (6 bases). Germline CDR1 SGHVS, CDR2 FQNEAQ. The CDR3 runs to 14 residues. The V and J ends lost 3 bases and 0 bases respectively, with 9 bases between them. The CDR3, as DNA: TGTGCCAGCAGCTTGGAGGGAATCTCCTACGAGCAGTACTTC. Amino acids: CASSLEGISYEQYF.

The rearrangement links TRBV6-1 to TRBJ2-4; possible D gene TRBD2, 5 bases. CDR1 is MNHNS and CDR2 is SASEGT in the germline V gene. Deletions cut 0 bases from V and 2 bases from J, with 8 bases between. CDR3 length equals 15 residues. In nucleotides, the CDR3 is TGTGCCAGCAGTGAAGCATCGGGGACCAAAAACATTCAGTACTTC. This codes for CASSEASGTKNIQYF.

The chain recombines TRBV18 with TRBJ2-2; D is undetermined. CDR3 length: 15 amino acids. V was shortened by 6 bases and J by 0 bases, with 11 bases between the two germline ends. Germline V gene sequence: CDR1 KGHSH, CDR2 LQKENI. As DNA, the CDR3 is TGTGCCAGCTCCCCCCCTGGGGCGAACACCGGGGAGCTGTTTTTT. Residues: CASSPPGANTGELFF.

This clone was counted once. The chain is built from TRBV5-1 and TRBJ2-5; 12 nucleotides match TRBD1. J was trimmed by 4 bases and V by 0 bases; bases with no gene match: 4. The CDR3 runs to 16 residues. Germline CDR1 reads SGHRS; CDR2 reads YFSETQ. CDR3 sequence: CASSLAGTGGPETQYF. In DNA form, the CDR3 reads TGCGCCAGCAGCTTGGCCGGGACAGGGGGCCCAGAGACCCAGTACTTC.

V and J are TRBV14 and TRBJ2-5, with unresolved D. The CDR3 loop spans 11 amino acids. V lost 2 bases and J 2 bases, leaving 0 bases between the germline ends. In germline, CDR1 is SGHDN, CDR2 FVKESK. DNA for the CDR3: TGTGCCAGCAGCCAACAAGAGACCCAGTACTTC. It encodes CASSQQETQYF.

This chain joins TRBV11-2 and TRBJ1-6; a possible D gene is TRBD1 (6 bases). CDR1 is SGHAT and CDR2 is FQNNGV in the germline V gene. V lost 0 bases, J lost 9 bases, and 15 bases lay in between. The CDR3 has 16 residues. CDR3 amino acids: CASSLEGRGLGSPLHF. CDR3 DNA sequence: TGTGCCAGCAGCTTAGAGGGCAGGGGATTAGGTTCACCCCTCCACTTT.

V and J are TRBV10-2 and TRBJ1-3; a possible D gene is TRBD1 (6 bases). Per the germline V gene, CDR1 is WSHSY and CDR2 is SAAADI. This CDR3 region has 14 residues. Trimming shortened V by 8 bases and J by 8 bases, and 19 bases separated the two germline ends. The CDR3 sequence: CASGQPNPRDTIYF. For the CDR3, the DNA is TGCGCCAGCGGACAGCCGAATCCGAGGGACACCATATATTTT.

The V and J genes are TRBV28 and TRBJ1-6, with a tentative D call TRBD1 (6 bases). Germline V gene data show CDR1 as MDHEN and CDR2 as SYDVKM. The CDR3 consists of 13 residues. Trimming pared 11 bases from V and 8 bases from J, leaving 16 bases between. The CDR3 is CACQGGADSPLHF. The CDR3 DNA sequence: TGTGCCTGCCAAGGGGGGGCGGATTCACCCCTCCACTTT.

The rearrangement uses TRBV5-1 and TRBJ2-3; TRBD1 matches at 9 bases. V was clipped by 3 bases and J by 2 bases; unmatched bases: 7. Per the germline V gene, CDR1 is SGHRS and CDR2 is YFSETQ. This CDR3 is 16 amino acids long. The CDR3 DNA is TGCGCCAGCAGCTCTGGACAGGGGCCCTACACAGATACGCAGTATTTT. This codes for CASSSGQGPYTDTQYF.

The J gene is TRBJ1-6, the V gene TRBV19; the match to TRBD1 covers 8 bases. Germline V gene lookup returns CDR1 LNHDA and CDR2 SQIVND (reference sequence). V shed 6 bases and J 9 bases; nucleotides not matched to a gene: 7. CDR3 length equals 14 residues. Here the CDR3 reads CASRTGAVGSPLHF. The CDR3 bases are TGTGCCAGTAGGACAGGGGCGGTCGGTTCACCCCTCCACTTT.

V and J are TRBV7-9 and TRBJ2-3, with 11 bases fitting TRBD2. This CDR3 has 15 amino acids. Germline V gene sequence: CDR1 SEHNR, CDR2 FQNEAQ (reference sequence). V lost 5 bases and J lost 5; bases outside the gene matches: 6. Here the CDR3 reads CASSPLAGAGDTQYF. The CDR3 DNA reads TGTGCCAGCAGCCCACTAGCGGGAGCAGGAGATACGCAGTATTTT.

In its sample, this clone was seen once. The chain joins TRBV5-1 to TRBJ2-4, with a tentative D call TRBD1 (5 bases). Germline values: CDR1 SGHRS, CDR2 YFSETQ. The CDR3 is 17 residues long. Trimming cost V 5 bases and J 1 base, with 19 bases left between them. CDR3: CASSPTQGSVAKNIQYF. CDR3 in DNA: TGCGCCAGCAGTCCGACGCAGGGTTCCGTGGCCAAAAACATTCAGTACTTC.

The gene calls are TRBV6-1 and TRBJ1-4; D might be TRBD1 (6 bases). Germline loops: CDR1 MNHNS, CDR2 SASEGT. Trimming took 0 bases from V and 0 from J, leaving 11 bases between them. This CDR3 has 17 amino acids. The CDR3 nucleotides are TGTGCCAGCAGTGAAGCGACAGGATTAGCAACTAATGAAAAACTGTTTTTT. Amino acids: CASSEATGLATNEKLFF.

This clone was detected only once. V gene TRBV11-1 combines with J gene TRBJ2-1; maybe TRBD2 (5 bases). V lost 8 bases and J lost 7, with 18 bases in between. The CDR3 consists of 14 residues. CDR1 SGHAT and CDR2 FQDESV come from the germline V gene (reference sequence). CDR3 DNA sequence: TGTGCCAGCGGCGTCCGGACTTGGGGTAATGAGCAGTTCTTC. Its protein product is CASGVRTWGNEQFF.

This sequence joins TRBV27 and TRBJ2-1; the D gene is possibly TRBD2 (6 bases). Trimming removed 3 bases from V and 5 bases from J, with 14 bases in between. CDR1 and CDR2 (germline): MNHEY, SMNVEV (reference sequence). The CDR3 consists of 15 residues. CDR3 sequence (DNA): TGTGCCAGCAGTTTTGGAGGGAGTCTGAACAATGAGCAGTTCTTC. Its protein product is CASSFGGSLNNEQFF.

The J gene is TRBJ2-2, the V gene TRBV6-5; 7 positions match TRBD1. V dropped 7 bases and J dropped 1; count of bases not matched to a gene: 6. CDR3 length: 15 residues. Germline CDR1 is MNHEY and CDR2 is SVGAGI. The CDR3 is CASKWDSQNTGELFF. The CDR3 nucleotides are TGTGCCAGCAAATGGGACAGCCAGAACACCGGGGAGCTGTTTTTT.

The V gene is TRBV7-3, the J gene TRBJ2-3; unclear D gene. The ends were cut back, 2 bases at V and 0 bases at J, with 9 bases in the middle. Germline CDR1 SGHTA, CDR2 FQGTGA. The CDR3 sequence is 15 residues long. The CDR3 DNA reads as TGTGCCAGCAGCTTAGGGTATTCTAGCACAGATACGCAGTATTTT. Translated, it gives CASSLGYSSTDTQYF.

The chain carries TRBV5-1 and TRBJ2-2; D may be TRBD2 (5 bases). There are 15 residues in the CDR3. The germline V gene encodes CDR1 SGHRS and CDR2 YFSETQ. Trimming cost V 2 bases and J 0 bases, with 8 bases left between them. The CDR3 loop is CASSFPSTNTGELFF. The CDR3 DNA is TGCGCCAGCAGCTTCCCTAGCACGAACACCGGGGAGCTGTTTTTT.

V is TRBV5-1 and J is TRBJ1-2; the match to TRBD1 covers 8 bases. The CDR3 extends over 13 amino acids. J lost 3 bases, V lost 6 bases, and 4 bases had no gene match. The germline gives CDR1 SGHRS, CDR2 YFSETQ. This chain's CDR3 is CASNPGGHYGYTF. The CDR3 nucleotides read TGCGCCAGCAACCCAGGGGGCCACTATGGCTACACCTTC.

The CDR3 loop is CASSLGVRANTEAFF. The DNA for the CDR3 is TGTGCCAGCAGCTTAGGGGTGCGGGCAAACACTGAAGCTTTCTTT. The chain has TRBV7-2 and TRBJ1-1; D unclear. V lost 1 base, J lost 2 bases, and 11 bases lay in between. The CDR3 sequence is 15 residues long. The germline CDR1 and CDR2 sequences are SGHTA and FQGNSA.

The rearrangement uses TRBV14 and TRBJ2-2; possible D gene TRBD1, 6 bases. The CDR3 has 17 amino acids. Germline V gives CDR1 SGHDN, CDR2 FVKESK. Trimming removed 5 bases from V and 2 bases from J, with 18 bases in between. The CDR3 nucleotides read TGTGCCAGCAGCGAGGGGATCCAGGGGAGCAACACCGGGGAGCTGTTTTTT. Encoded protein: CASSEGIQGSNTGELFF.

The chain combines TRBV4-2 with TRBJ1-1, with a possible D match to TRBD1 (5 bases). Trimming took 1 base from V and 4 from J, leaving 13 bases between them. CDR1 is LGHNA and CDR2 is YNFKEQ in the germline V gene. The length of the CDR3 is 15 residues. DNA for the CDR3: TGTGCCAGCAGCCAAGCTGCAGGGCAGGGCACTGAAGCTTTCTTT. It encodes CASSQAAGQGTEAFF.

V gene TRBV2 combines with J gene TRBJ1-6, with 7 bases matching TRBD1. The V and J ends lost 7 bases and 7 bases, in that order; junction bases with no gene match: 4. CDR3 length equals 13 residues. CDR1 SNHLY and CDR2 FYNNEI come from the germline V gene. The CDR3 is CASKATGNSPLHF. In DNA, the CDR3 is TGTGCCAGCAAAGCGACAGGGAATTCACCCCTCCACTTT.

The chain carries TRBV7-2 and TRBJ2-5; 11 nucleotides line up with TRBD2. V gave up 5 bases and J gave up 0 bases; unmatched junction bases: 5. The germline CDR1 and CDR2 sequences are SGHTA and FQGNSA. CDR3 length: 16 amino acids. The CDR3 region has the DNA TGTGCCAGCAGCCGTAGCGGGAGGGGGGACCAAGAGACCCAGTACTTC. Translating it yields CASSRSGRGDQETQYF.

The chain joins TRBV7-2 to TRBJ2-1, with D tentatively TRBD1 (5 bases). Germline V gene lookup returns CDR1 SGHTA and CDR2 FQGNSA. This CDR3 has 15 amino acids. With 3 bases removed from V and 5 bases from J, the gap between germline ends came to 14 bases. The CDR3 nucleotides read TGTGCCAGCAGCTTCCCGCGCAACAGGAACAATGAGCAGTTCTTC. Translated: CASSFPRNRNNEQFF.

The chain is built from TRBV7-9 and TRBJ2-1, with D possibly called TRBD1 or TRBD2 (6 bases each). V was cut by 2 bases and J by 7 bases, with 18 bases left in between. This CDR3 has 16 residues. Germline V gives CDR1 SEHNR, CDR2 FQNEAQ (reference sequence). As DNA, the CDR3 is TGTGCCAGCAGCTTATGGCTAGTCAGGGGAGGTAATGAGCAGTTCTTC. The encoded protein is CASSLWLVRGGNEQFF.

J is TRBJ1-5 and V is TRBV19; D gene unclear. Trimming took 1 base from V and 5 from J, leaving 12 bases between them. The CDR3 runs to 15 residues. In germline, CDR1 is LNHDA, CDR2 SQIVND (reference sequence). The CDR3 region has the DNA TGTGCCAGTAGTATAGGGCCCGGGGTGGATCAGCCCCAGCATTTT. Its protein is CASSIGPGVDQPQHF.

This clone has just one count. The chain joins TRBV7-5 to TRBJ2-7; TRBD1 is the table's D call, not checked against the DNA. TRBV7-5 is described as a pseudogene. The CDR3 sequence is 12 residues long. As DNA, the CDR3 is TGTGCCAGAAGCTTAGGGGCCTCCGAGCAGTACTTC. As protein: CARSLGASEQYF.

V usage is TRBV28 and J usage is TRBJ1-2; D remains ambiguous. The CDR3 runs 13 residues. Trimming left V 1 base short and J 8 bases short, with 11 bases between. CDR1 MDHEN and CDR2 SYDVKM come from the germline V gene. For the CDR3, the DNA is TGTGCCAGCAGTTTATCGGGGTTGTGGGGCTACACCTTC. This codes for CASSLSGLWGYTF.

CDR3 in DNA: TGCGCCAGCAGTCACAATACCGGGGGCACTGAAGCTTTCTTT. It is translated as CASSHNTGGTEAFF. This sequence joins TRBV10-1 and TRBJ1-1, with D perhaps matching TRBD1 (5 bases). V dropped 5 bases and J dropped 4 bases, with 14 bases sitting between them. Germline V gene lookup returns CDR1 WNHNN and CDR2 SYGVQD (reference sequence). The CDR3 spans 14 residues.

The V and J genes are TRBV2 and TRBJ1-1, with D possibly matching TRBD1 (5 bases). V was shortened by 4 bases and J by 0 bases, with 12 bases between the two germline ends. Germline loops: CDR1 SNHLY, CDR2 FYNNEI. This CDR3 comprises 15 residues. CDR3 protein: CASSAGRFMNTEAFF. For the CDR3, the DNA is TGTGCCAGCAGTGCGGGACGTTTCATGAACACTGAAGCTTTCTTT. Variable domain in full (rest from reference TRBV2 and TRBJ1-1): EPEVTQTPSHQVTQMGQEVILRCVPISNHLYFYWYRQILGQKVEFLVSFYNNEISEKSEIFDDQFSVERPDGSNFTLKIRSTKLEDSAMYFCASSAGRFMNTEAFFGQGTRLTVV.

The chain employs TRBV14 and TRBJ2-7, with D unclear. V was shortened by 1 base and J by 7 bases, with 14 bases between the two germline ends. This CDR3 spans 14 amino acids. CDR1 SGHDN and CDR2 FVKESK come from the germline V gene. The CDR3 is CASSQVSGPREQYF. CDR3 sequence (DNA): TGTGCCAGCAGCCAAGTCTCCGGCCCCCGGGAGCAGTACTTC.